These 18 T cell receptor beta chains originate from one sample sequenced in a study of CD8+ T cells in alopecia areata. Sequencing templates came from extracted RNA that was reverse transcribed into cDNA. The repertoire was sequenced with immunoSEQ multiplex PCR; TCRdb's copy has only in-frame clones and lacks some. The sample lists over 250,000 clones, roughly 60% seen once, with about 0.9% in the top ten. Specified treatment: oral pan-JAK inhibitor, 5-10 mg twice daily. The input for sequencing was CD4+ T cells sorted from blood, taken at week 52, from a patient treated with tofacitinib. These receptors originate from a human donor with alopecia areata.

The chain uses TRBV29-1 and TRBJ2-5, with a weak D call TRBD1 (6 bases). The V and J ends lost 6 bases and 4 bases respectively, with 12 bases between them. CDR3 length equals 12 residues. In germline, CDR1 is SQVTM, CDR2 ANQGSEA. The CDR3 reads CSVLRGTETQYF. The CDR3 region has the DNA TGCAGCGTCCTCAGGGGCACAGAGACCCAGTACTTC.

The chain carries TRBV7-2 and TRBJ1-5; D is possibly TRBD1 (6 bases). Trimming took off 1 base at V and 12 bases at J, with 10 bases between the two ends. CDR1 and CDR2 (germline): SGHTA, FQGNSA. The CDR3 runs 12 residues. CDR3 DNA sequence: TGTGCCAGCAGCTTAGAGGGGGGGCTCCAGCATTTT. This encodes CASSLEGGLQHF.

The chain links TRBV9 to TRBJ2-5; 7 bases are shared with TRBD1. CDR1 and CDR2 (germline): SGDLS, YYNGEE. The CDR3 is made up of 15 amino acids. Losses at the gene ends were 4 bases for V and 5 bases for J; bases not matched to a gene: 11. CDR3 protein: CASSTRDRPGETQYF. CDR3 coding DNA: TGTGCCAGCAGCACTCGGGACAGACCGGGGGAGACCCAGTACTTC.

In DNA form, the CDR3 reads TGTGCCAGCGCCGTCAGGGGGGACTCCTATGGCTACACCTTC. Translation gives CASAVRGDSYGYTF. The genes are TRBV27 and TRBJ1-2; 7 nucleotides agree with TRBD1. V dropped 8 bases and J dropped 4; count of bases not matched to a gene: 10. The CDR3 is 14 residues long. Germline lookup yields CDR1 MNHEY and CDR2 SMNVEV (reference sequence).

This chain connects TRBV7-3 to TRBJ2-1, with D unclear. Deletions cut 6 bases from V and 8 bases from J, with 14 bases between. The CDR3 totals 13 residues. The germline V gene has CDR1 SGHTA and CDR2 FQGTGA. The CDR3 is CASSPANSHEQFF. CDR3 DNA: TGTGCCAGCAGTCCCGCGAATTCCCATGAGCAGTTCTTC.

The rearrangement links TRBV2 to TRBJ2-7; no clear D gene. Trimming removed 6 bases from V and 2 bases from J, with 8 bases in between. Looked up from germline, CDR1 is SNHLY and CDR2 is FYNNEI. The CDR3 sequence is 12 residues long. The CDR3 DNA follows: TGTGCCAGCAGGCCCGAGGCCTACGAGCAGTACTTC. This gives the protein CASRPEAYEQYF.

This chain joins TRBV29-1 and TRBJ1-4; D remains unclear. Between the trimmed V and J ends, which lost 7 bases and 4 bases, there was a span of 7 bases. Germline CDR1 and CDR2: SQVTM and ANQGSEA. The CDR3 sequence is 11 residues long. CDR3 region: CSAGNNEKLFF. For the CDR3, the DNA is TGCAGCGCCGGGAATAATGAAAAACTGTTTTTT.

As to this clone: Different DNA sequences within this sample yield the same CDR3. The rearrangement joins TRBV29-1 to TRBJ2-6; D uncertain. This CDR3 is 12 amino acids long. CDR1 is SQVTM and CDR2 is ANQGSEA in the germline V gene. Trimming stripped 7 bases from V and 1 base from J, with 5 bases between. The DNA of the CDR3 is TGCAGCGCTGAGTCTGGGGCCAACGTCCTGACTTTC. Translation gives CSAESGANVLTF.

The gene calls are TRBV5-6 and TRBJ2-3; TRBD2 matches 13 bases. The junction had 4 bases not matched to a gene; V was cut back by 3 bases and J by 0 bases. In germline, CDR1 is SGHDT, CDR2 YYEEEE. The CDR3 covers 17 residues. This CDR3 is CASSSGLAGTSTDTQYF. CDR3 nucleotide sequence: TGTGCCAGCAGCTCGGGACTAGCGGGAACTAGCACAGATACGCAGTATTTT.

The chain joins TRBV5-1 to TRBJ2-3, with a possible D match to TRBD1 (6 bases). This CDR3 is 16 amino acids long. CDR1 and CDR2 from the germline V gene are SGHRS and YFSETQ. V gave up 4 bases and J gave up 1 base, with 16 bases separating them. In DNA form, the CDR3 reads TGCGCCAGCAGCGACGGACAGTTAGTTGGCACAGATACGCAGTATTTT. Translating it yields CASSDGQLVGTDTQYF.

This clone showed up just once. This rearrangement joins TRBV6-5 to TRBJ1-2; the D gene is possibly TRBD1 (5 bases). The CDR3 sequence is 12 residues long. CDR1 MNHEY and CDR2 SVGAGI come from the germline V gene. V was pared by 5 bases and J by 8 bases, with 12 bases between. CDR3: CASSPRGTGYTF. CDR3 coding DNA: TGTGCCAGCAGTCCCCGGGGGACCGGCTACACCTTC.

This sequence joins TRBV7-9 and TRBJ1-2; 8 bases map to TRBD1. Trimming removed 1 base from V and 6 bases from J; junction bases left unmatched: 1. CDR3 length equals 13 residues. The V gene's germline CDR1 is SEHNR and CDR2 FQNEAQ (reference sequence). The CDR3 sequence is CASSLGTGNGYTF. In DNA, the CDR3 is TGTGCCAGCAGCTTAGGGACAGGGAATGGCTACACCTTC. The entire variable domain, with the rest obtained from reference TRBV7-9 and TRBJ1-2, is as follows: DTGVSQNPRHKITKRGQNVTFRCDPISEHNRLYWYRQTLGQGPEFLTYFQNEAQLEKSRLLSDRFSAERPKGSFSTLEIQRTEQGDSAMYLCASSLGTGNGYTFGSGTRLTVV.

The chain uses TRBV7-2 and TRBJ2-1; D call uncertain. V shed 1 base and J shed 8 bases, with 6 bases lying between them. Germline assignment: CDR1 SGHTA and CDR2 FQGNSA. The CDR3 sequence is 12 residues long. This CDR3 is CASSLVYDEQFF. The CDR3 DNA follows: TGTGCCAGCAGCTTAGTTTATGATGAGCAGTTCTTC.

The rearrangement uses TRBV5-4 and TRBJ1-1; perhaps TRBD1 as D (5 bases). The germline V gene encodes CDR1 SGHNT and CDR2 YYREEE (reference sequence). The CDR3 consists of 13 residues. Trimming took off 5 bases at V and 1 base at J, with 9 bases between the two ends. The CDR3 is CASRYDRNTEAFF. The CDR3 coding sequence is TGTGCCAGCAGATACGACAGGAACACTGAAGCTTTCTTT.

This rearrangement joins TRBV7-9 to TRBJ2-7; the D gene could be TRBD1 or TRBD2 (6 bases each). Germline V CDR1 and CDR2: SEHNR, FQNEAQ (reference sequence). Trimming stripped 8 bases from V and 2 bases from J, with 16 bases between. There are 14 residues in the CDR3. CDR3 amino acids: CASGEAGAAYEQYF. For the CDR3, the DNA is TGTGCCAGCGGGGAGGCAGGGGCAGCCTACGAGCAGTACTTC. The full variable domain, in which reference TRBV7-9 and TRBJ2-7 provide the parts outside the CDR3, is DTGVSQNPRHKITKRGQNVTFRCDPISEHNRLYWYRQTLGQGPEFLTYFQNEAQLEKSRLLSDRFSAERPKGSFSTLEIQRTEQGDSAMYLCASGEAGAAYEQYFGPGTRLTVT.

The gene calls are TRBV7-9 and TRBJ1-2; D is unclear. Per the germline V gene, CDR1 is SEHNR and CDR2 is FQNEAQ (reference sequence). The CDR3 totals 13 residues. V was pared by 2 bases and J by 8 bases, with 12 bases between. CDR3: CASSLTAETGYTF. CDR3 sequence (DNA): TGTGCCAGCAGCTTAACGGCTGAGACAGGCTACACCTTC.

CDR3 nucleotide sequence: TGCAGCGTTACTGGGTCACCACAAGAGACCCAGTACTTC. It yields the protein CSVTGSPQETQYF. The chain uses TRBV29-1 and TRBJ2-5; D unclear. The V gene's germline CDR1 is SQVTM and CDR2 ANQGSEA. V dropped 5 bases and J dropped 2 bases, with 12 bases sitting between them. The CDR3 has 13 residues.

J is TRBJ1-6 and V is TRBV7-7, with 7 bases fitting TRBD1. The CDR3 covers 12 residues. Germline V lookup: CDR1 SSHAT, CDR2 FNYEAQ (reference sequence). The CDR3 loop is CVADRPMAPLHF. The DNA for the CDR3 is TGTGTCGCGGACAGGCCCATGGCACCCCTCCACTTT. The entire variable domain, with the rest obtained from reference TRBV7-7 and TRBJ1-6, is as follows: GAGVSQSPRYKVTKRGQDVTLRCDPISSHATLYWYQQALGQGPEFLTYFNYEAQPDKSGLPSDRFSAERPEGSISTLTIQRTEQRDSAMYRCVADRPMAPLHFGNGTRLTVT.